This T cell receptor beta chain was sequenced during a study of T cell responses to AZD1222 COVID-19 vaccine. Findings and limits, study-wide: No repertoire was sampled before or during the peak T cell response, only after it. Possibly, clonal diversity was underestimated; donors were largely white British and included more females.

Turning to this clone: Its antigen is still unknown.

Second-dose timings of about 4 or about 12 weeks were pooled. TCRdb keeps only in-frame clones here, not all; method: immunoSEQ multiplex PCR. The sample records some 130,000 clones, over 85% being singletons. The sample here was peripheral blood, taken 28 days after the second AZD1222 dose. The clonotype comes from an adult who received the AZD1222 COVID-19 vaccine.

CDR3 sequence (DNA): TGTGCCAGCAGCCCGGCCGGGGAGGATGGCTACACCTTC. The encoded protein is CASSPAGEDGYTF. The chain carries TRBV14 and TRBJ1-2, with D hard to call. This CDR3 region has 13 residues. The germline V gene has CDR1 SGHDN and CDR2 FVKESK. Trimming shortened V by 4 bases and J by 6 bases, and 12 bases separated the two germline ends.